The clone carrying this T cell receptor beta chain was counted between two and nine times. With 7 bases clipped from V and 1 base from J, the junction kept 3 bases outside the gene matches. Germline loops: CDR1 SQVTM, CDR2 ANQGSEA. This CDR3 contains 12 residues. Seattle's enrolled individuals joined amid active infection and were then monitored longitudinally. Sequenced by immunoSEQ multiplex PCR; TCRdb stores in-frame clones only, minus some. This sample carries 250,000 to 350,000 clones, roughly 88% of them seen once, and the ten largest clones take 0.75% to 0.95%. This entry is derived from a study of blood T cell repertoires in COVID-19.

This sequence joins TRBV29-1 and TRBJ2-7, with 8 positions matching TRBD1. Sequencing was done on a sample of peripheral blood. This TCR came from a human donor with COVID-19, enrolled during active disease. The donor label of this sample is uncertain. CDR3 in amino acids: CSAGQGSYEQYF. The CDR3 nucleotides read TGCAGCGCTGGACAGGGATCCTACGAGCAGTACTTC.